Shown below are 7 T cell receptor beta chains from a single sample sequenced in a study of cytomegalovirus exposure and HLA in healthy donors. The PCR employed 60 Vbeta primers together with 13 Jbeta primers. Data came from immunoSEQ multiplex PCR; TCRdb stores just in-frame clones and leaves some out. Counted here are 140,000 to 150,000 clones, less than 85% occurring once; the ten biggest clones make up under 2.5%. The sample comprised PBMCs. The receptors shown here come from an older woman in good health and CMV-seropositive.

The sample holds a few counts of this clone. The chain uses TRBV6-1 and TRBJ1-1, with TRBD1 matching over 7 bases. Per germline, CDR1 MNHNS and CDR2 SASEGT. The CDR3 has 14 residues. The junction had 7 bases not matched to a gene; V was cut back by 4 bases and J by 5 bases. The CDR3 DNA is TGTGCCAGCAGTGCGACAGGGTTTCGAACTGAAGCTTTCTTT. Translated, it gives CASSATGFRTEAFF.

The genes are TRBV4-1 and TRBJ2-1; 9 bases fit TRBD2. CDR1 is MGHRA, CDR2 YSYEKL, per germline. This CDR3 contains 15 residues. V trimming: 4 bases; J trimming: 7 bases; junction bases outside the gene matches: 8. CDR3 sequence reads: CASSRSGGIYNEQFF. CDR3 DNA: TGCGCCAGCAGCCGAAGCGGGGGGATATATAATGAGCAGTTCTTC.

J is TRBJ2-7 and V is TRBV15, with 10 bases fitting TRBD1. CDR1 and CDR2 (germline): LNHNV, YYDKDF (reference sequence). This CDR3 has 15 amino acids. Losses at the gene ends were 1 base for V and 7 bases for J; bases not matched to a gene: 7. The DNA for the CDR3 is TGTGCCACCAGCAGAGTGGGACAGGGGTCTAGGGAGCAGTACTTC. It translates to CATSRVGQGSREQYF. Full variable domain (remainder filled in from reference TRBV15 and TRBJ2-7): DAMVIQNPRYQVTQFGKPVTLSCSQTLNHNVMYWYQQKSSQAPKLLFHYYDKDFNNEADTPDNFQSRRPNTSFCFLDIRSPGLGDTAMYLCATSRVGQGSREQYFGPGTRLTVT.

This clone came up a few times. This chain joins TRBV11-2 and TRBJ1-1; perhaps TRBD1 as D (5 bases). The V gene's germline CDR1 is SGHAT and CDR2 FQNNGV. The CDR3 spans 15 residues. Trimming cost V 3 bases and J 3 bases, with 14 bases left between them. CDR3 region: CASSFKGKKYTEAFF. The CDR3 bases are TGTGCCAGCAGCTTCAAGGGGAAGAAGTACACTGAAGCTTTCTTT.

The J gene is TRBJ1-4, the V gene TRBV30; D is perhaps TRBD1 (6 bases). This CDR3 region has 13 residues. With 1 base removed from V and 6 bases from J, the gap between germline ends came to 9 bases. Looked up from germline, CDR1 is GTSNPN and CDR2 is SVGIG (reference sequence). CDR3 sequence (DNA): TGTGCCTGGAGTGGACAGGTACATGAAAAACTGTTTTTT. The encoded protein is CAWSGQVHEKLFF.

The chain uses TRBV5-1 and TRBJ1-1, with D unclear. The V gene's germline CDR1 is SGHRS and CDR2 YFSETQ. V was clipped by 0 bases and J by 11 bases, with 14 bases between them. This CDR3 region has 13 residues. The CDR3 region has the DNA TGCGCCAGCAGCTTGGCCCTCGGAGTTAAGGCTTTCTTT. It encodes CASSLALGVKAFF.

This chain uses TRBV21-1 with TRBJ1-3. TRBV21-1 is noted as a pseudogene. There are 13 residues in the CDR3. For the CDR3, the DNA is TGTGCCAGCTTAATGGGGGGAGAGGACACCATATATTTT. As protein: CASLMGGEDTIYF.